Listed below are T cell receptor beta chains from one sample, sequenced in a study of CD8 T cells in ankylosing spondylitis. TCRdb re-called the 5' RACE reads through MiXCR, storing one row per CDR3 protein. The data contain under 200,000 distinct CDR3 sequences, around a tenth of them singletons. The sample was blood, either unsorted or a sorted T cell fraction (not recorded which). The source is a female donor with ankylosing spondylitis or in good health (not recorded which). CDR3s include the opening cysteine and the closing phenylalanine or tryptophan.

CDR3 protein: CASSPSEGEAFF
J gene: TRBJ1-1
V gene: TRBV7-9

CDR3 protein: CASKLKSPSGGANVLTF
J gene: TRBJ2-6
V gene: TRBV11-1

CDR3 protein: CASSWRSSYEQYF
J gene: TRBJ2-7
V gene: TRBV6-5

CDR3 protein: CASSYYGGTSGNYEQYF
J gene: TRBJ2-7
V gene: TRBV6-2/TRBV6-3

CDR3 protein: CASSLIGHLKETQYF
J gene: TRBJ2-5
V gene: TRBV7-8

CDR3 protein: CASKTAEEKLFF
J gene: TRBJ1-4
V gene: TRBV12-5

CDR3 protein: CASSEAGTGVINEQFF
J gene: TRBJ2-1
V gene: TRBV9

CDR3 protein: CSVEVSGTSGRRNEQFF
J gene: TRBJ2-1
V gene: TRBV29-1

CDR3 protein: CASLLGTSGEETQYF
J gene: TRBJ2-5
V gene: TRBV2

CDR3 protein: CASASGVSDEQFF
J gene: TRBJ2-1
V gene: TRBV12-3/TRBV12-4

CDR3 protein: CASGLGVGNEQFF
J gene: TRBJ2-1
V gene: TRBV12-5

CDR3 protein: CASSLEASGTSGRYRQFF
J gene: TRBJ2-1
V gene: TRBV7-8

CDR3 protein: CASSLSPGGPGDEQFF
J gene: TRBJ2-1
V gene: TRBV27

CDR3 protein: CASSLNSWTGFNNEQFF
J gene: TRBJ2-1
V gene: TRBV7-6

CDR3 protein: CASSQEKTLTGHIYEQYF
J gene: TRBJ2-7
V gene: TRBV4-3

CDR3 protein: CSVVPTGHEQYF
J gene: TRBJ2-7
V gene: TRBV29-1

CDR3 protein: CASSSRTSGRYNNEQFF
J gene: TRBJ2-1
V gene: TRBV7-8

CDR3 protein: CASSLIGAEAFF
J gene: TRBJ1-1
V gene: TRBV12-3/TRBV12-4

CDR3 protein: CASSPSEAGLGEQYF
J gene: TRBJ2-7
V gene: TRBV12-3/TRBV12-4

CDR3 protein: CASSLGQGARETQYF
J gene: TRBJ2-5
V gene: TRBV7-9

CDR3 protein: CASSLGGARLSSYNEQFF
J gene: TRBJ2-1
V gene: TRBV5-4

CDR3 protein: CASSLGGTGPTGELFF
J gene: TRBJ2-2
V gene: TRBV27

CDR3 protein: CASSAGLVTYEQYF
J gene: TRBJ2-7
V gene: TRBV5-6

CDR3 protein: CASSLLTSGDEQYF
J gene: TRBJ2-7
V gene: TRBV27

CDR3 protein: CASSRLSDEQFF
J gene: TRBJ2-1
V gene: TRBV7-9

CDR3 protein: CASSQEGPGELFF
J gene: TRBJ2-2
V gene: TRBV4-3

CDR3 protein: CAWSVEPGGGQEQFF
J gene: TRBJ2-1
V gene: TRBV30

CDR3 protein: CASTGVEGTYNEQFF
J gene: TRBJ2-1
V gene: TRBV7-9

CDR3 protein: CASSSRVGTDYNEQFF
J gene: TRBJ2-1
V gene: TRBV7-9

CDR3 protein: CASSLERGNEQFF
J gene: TRBJ2-1
V gene: TRBV7-9

CDR3 protein: CASTGPRGNEQFF
J gene: TRBJ2-1
V gene: TRBV12-3/TRBV12-4

CDR3 protein: CASRTSGTGELFF
J gene: TRBJ2-2
V gene: TRBV6-1

CDR3 protein: CASSSLAGAIYEQYF
J gene: TRBJ2-7
V gene: TRBV7-9

CDR3 protein: CASSVRGEQPQHF
J gene: TRBJ1-5
V gene: TRBV5-1

CDR3 protein: CASSQDLSSYHNEQFF
J gene: TRBJ2-1
V gene: TRBV4-3

CDR3 protein: CASSVGGFGNEQFF
J gene: TRBJ2-1
V gene: TRBV9

CDR3 protein: CASSQGSIPSWSDSNEQFF
J gene: TRBJ2-1
V gene: TRBV3-1

CDR3 protein: CASTGGRLNEQFF
J gene: TRBJ2-1
V gene: TRBV27

CDR3 protein: CASRIYSYEQYF
J gene: TRBJ2-7
V gene: TRBV6-1

CDR3 protein: CASSSPGLAGPYTGELFF
J gene: TRBJ2-2
V gene: TRBV4-3

CDR3 protein: CAPNGTTYEQYF
J gene: TRBJ2-7
V gene: TRBV11-1